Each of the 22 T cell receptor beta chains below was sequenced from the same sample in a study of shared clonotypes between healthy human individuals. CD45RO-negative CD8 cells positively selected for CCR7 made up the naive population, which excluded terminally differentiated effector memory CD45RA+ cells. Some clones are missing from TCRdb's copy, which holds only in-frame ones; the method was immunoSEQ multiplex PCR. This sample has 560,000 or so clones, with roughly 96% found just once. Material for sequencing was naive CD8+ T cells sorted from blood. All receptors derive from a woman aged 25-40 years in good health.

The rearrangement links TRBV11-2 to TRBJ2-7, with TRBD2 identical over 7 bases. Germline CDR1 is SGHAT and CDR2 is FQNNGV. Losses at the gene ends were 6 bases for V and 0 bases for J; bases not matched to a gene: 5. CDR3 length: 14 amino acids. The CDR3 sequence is CASSGLVSSYEQYF. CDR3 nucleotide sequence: TGTGCCAGCAGTGGACTAGTCAGCTCCTACGAGCAGTACTTC.

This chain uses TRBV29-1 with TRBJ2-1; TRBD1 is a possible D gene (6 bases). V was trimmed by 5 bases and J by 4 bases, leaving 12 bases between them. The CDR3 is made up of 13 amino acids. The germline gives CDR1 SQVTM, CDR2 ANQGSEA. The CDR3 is CSVIGQLYNEQFF. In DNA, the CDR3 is TGCAGCGTTATCGGACAGCTTTACAATGAGCAGTTCTTC.

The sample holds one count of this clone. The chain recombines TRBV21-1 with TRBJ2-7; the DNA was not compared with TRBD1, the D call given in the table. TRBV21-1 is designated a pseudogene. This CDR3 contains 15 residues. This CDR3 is CASSGEQGASYEQYF. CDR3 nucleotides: TGTGCCAGCAGCGGAGAACAGGGGGCCTCCTACGAGCAGTACTTC.

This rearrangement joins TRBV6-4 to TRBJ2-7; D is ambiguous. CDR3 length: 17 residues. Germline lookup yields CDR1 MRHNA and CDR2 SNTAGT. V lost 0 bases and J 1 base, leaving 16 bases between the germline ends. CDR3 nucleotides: TGTGCCAGCAGTGACTCTGACGACACCCAAGAGTCCTACGAGCAGTACTTC. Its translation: CASSDSDDTQESYEQYF.

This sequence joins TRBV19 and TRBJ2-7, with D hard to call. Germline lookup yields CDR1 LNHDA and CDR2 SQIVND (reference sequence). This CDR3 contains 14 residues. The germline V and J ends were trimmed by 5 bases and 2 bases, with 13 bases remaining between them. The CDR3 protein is CASSFGRPPYEQYF. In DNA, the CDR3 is TGTGCCAGTAGTTTTGGGCGGCCTCCCTACGAGCAGTACTTC.

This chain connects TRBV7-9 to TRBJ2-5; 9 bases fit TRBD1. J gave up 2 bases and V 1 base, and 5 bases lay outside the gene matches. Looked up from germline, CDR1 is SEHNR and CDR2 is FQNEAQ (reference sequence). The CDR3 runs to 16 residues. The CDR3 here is CASSLDGTGKQETQYF. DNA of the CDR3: TGTGCCAGCAGCTTAGACGGGACAGGGAAGCAAGAGACCCAGTACTTC.

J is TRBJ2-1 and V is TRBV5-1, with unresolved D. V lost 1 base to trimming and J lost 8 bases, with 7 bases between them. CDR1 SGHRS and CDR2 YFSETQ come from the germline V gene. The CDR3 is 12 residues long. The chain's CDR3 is CASSLIPHEQFF. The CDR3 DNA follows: TGCGCCAGCAGCTTGATTCCCCATGAGCAGTTCTTC.

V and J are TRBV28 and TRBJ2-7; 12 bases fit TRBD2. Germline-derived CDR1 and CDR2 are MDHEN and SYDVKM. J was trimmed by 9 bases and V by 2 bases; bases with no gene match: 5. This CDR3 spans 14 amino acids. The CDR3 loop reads CASSLRLAGGGQYF. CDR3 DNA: TGTGCCAGCAGTTTAAGGCTAGCGGGAGGGGGGCAGTACTTC.

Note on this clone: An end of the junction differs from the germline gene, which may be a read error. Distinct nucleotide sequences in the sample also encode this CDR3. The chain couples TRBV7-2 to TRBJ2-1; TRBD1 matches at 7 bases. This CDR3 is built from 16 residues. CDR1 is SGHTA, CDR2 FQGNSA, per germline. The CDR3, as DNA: TGCGCCAGCACCCAACTTCCGGGACAGATATCCAATGAGCAGTTCTTC. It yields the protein CASTQLPGQISNEQFF.

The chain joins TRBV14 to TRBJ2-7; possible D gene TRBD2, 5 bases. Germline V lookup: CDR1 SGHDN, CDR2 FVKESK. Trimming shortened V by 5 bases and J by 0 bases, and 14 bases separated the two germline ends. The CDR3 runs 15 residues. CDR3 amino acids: CASSDLAGLSYEQYF. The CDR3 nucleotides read TGTGCCAGCAGCGACTTGGCGGGCCTCTCCTACGAGCAGTACTTC.

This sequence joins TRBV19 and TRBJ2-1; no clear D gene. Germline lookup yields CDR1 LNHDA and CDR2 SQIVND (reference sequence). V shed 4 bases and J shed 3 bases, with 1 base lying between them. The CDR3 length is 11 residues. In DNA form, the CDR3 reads TGTGCCAGTAGTAACTACAATGAGCAGTTCTTC. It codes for CASSNYNEQFF.

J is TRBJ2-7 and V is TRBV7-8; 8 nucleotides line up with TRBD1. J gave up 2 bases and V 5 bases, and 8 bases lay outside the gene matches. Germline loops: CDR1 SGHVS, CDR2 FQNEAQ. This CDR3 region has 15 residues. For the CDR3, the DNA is TGTGCCAGCAGCGGAGAGACAGGGGCCCCCTACGAGCAGTACTTC. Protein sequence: CASSGETGAPYEQYF.

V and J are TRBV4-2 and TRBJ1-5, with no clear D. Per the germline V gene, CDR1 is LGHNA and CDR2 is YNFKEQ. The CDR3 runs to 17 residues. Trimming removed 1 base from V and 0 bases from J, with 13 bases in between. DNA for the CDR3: TGTGCCAGCAGCCAAGCCTCGGGGATCTATAGCAATCAGCCCCAGCATTTT. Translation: CASSQASGIYSNQPQHF.

The CDR3 sequence is CASSQGQLSSYEQYF. The CDR3 nucleotides are TGTGCCAGCAGTCAGGGACAGCTAAGTTCCTACGAGCAGTACTTC. The chain joins TRBV28 to TRBJ2-5, with 7 bases aligning to TRBD1. The J call is in doubt because the DNA end fits TRBJ2-7 better. CDR1 and CDR2 from the germline V gene are MDHEN and SYDVKM. There are 15 residues in the CDR3.

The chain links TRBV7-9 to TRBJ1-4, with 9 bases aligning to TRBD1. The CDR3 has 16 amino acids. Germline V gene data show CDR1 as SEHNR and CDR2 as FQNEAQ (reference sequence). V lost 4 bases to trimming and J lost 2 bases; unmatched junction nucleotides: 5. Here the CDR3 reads CASSSQGASTNEKLFF. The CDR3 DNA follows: TGTGCCAGCAGCTCACAGGGGGCGAGCACTAATGAAAAACTGTTTTTT.

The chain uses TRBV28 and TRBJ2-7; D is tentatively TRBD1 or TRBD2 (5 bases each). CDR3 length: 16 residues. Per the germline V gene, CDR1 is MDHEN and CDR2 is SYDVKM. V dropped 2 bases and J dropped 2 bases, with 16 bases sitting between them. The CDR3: CASSLGAGRETYEQYF. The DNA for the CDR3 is TGTGCCAGCAGTTTAGGGGCGGGCCGAGAAACCTACGAGCAGTACTTC.

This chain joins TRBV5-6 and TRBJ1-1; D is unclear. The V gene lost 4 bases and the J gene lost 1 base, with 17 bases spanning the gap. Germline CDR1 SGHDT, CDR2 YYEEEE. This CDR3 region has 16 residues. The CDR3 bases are TGTGCCAGCAGCCGTTTGATTGTGATAAGGAACACTGAAGCTTTCTTT. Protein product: CASSRLIVIRNTEAFF.

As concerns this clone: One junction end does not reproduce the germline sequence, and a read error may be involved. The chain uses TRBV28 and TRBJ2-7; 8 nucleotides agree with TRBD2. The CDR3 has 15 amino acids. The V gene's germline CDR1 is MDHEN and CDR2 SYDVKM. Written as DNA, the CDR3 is TGTGCCAGCAGCTCTCAGCGGGAGCGTTCCTACGAGAAGTACTTC. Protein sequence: CASSSQRERSYEKYF. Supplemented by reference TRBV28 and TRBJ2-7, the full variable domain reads DVKVTQSSRYLVKRTGEKVFLECVQDMDHENMFWYRQDPGLGLRLIYFSYDVKMKEKGDIPEGYSVSREKKERFSLILESASTNQTSMYLCASSSQRERSYEKYFGPGTRLTVT.

The CDR3 region has the DNA TGTGCCAGCAGCGTCGGGGGTCACTCGGGGACCGGGGAGCTGTTTTTT. It yields the protein CASSVGGHSGTGELFF. The chain combines TRBV9 with TRBJ2-2, with D tentatively TRBD2 (6 bases). V was cut by 2 bases and J by 5 bases, with 16 bases left in between. Germline V gene sequence: CDR1 SGDLS, CDR2 YYNGEE. This CDR3 has 16 residues.

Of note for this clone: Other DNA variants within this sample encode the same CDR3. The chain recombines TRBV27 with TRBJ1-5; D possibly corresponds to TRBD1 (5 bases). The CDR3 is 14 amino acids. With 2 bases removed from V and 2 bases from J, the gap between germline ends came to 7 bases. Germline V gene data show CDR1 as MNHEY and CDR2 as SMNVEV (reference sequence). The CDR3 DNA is TGTGCCAGCAGTTTAGGGGGGGGCAATCAGCCCCAGCATTTT. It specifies CASSLGGGNQPQHF.

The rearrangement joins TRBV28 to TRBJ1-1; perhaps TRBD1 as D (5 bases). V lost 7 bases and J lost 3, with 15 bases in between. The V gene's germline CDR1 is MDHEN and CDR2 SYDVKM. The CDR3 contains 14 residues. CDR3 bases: TGTGCCAGCATGAGTTGGGGGGGGGACACTGAAGCTTTCTTT. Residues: CASMSWGGDTEAFF.

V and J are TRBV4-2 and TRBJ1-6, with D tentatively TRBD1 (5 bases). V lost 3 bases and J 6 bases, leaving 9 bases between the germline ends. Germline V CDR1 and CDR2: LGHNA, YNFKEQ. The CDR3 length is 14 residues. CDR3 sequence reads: CASSQGGSNSPLHF. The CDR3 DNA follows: TGTGCCAGCAGCCAGGGGGGTAGTAATTCACCCCTCCACTTT.